The clone carrying this T cell receptor (beta chain) was detected a few times. Indicated time point: patch test 3, about 24 weeks after DPC sensitization. The treatment is: therapeutic diphenylcyclopropenone sensitization with weekly scalp DPC. Prior to application of each patch test, blood was drawn. The sample comes from a study of human T cells and chemical hapten exposure. Study in general: The patch tests put 0.01% DPC on the skin of the upper back and were read 6 days later.

With 0 bases clipped from V and 2 bases from J, the junction kept 3 bases outside the gene matches. This CDR3 comprises 16 residues. Germline V gene data show CDR1 as MRHNA and CDR2 as SNTAGT. A single record per CDR3 protein comes from TCRdb applying MiXCR to the RACE reads. This table holds roughly 53,000 distinct CDR3 sequences, 9.9% found once. The sequence derives from a woman in her 40s with alopecia areata. Some clones in this sample may be carry-over from other donors' samples. The chain links TRBV6-4 to TRBJ2-1; 8 nucleotides align to TRBD2. This material consisted of whole blood, taken in connection with sensitization to the hapten diphenylcyclopropenone (DPC). Written as DNA, the CDR3 is TGTGCCAGCAGTGACTCTGGCGGGGGGACCTACAATGAGCAGTTCTTC. Protein sequence: CASSDSGGGTYNEQFF.